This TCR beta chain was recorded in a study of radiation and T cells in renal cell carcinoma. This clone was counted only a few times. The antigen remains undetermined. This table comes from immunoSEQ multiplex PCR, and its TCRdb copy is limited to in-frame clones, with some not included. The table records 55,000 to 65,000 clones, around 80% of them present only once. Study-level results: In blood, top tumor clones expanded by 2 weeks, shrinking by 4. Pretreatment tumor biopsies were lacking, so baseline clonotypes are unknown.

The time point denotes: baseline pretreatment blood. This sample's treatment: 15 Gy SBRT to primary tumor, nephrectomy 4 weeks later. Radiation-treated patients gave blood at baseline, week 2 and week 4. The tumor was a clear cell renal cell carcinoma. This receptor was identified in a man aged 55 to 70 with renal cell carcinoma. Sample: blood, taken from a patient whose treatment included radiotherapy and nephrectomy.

The DNA of the CDR3 is TGTGCCAGCAGTGCGAGGGGAATTTACGAGCAGTACTTC. This translates into CASSARGIYEQYF. The V and J genes are TRBV25-1 and TRBJ2-7; D is tentatively TRBD1 or TRBD2 (5 bases each). The CDR3 has 13 amino acids. Trimming removed 4 bases at V and 4 bases at J, with 11 bases between. The germline V gene has CDR1 MGHDK and CDR2 SYGVNS.